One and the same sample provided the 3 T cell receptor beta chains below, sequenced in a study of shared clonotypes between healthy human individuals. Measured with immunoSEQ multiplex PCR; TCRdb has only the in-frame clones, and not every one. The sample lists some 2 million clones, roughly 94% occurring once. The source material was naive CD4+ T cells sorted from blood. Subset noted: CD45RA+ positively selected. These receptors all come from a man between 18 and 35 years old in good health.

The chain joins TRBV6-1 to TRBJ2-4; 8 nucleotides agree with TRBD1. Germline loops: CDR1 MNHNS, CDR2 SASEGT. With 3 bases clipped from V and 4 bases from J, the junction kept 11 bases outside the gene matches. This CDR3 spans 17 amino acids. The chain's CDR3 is CASSDRGLTGDKNIQYF. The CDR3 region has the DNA TGTGCCAGCAGTGATAGGGGCCTGACAGGGGATAAAAACATTCAGTACTTC.

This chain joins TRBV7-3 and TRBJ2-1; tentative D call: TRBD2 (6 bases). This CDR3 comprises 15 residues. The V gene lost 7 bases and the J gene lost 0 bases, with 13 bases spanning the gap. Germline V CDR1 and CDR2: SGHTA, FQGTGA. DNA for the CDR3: TGTGCCAGCACGCTTGGAGGGAGCTCCTACAATGAGCAGTTCTTC. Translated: CASTLGGSSYNEQFF.

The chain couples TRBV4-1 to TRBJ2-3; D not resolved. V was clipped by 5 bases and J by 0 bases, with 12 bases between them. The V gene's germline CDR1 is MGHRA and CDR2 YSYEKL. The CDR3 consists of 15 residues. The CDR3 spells CASSIYGTSTDTQYF. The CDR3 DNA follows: TGCGCCAGCAGCATTTACGGAACTAGCACAGATACGCAGTATTTT.